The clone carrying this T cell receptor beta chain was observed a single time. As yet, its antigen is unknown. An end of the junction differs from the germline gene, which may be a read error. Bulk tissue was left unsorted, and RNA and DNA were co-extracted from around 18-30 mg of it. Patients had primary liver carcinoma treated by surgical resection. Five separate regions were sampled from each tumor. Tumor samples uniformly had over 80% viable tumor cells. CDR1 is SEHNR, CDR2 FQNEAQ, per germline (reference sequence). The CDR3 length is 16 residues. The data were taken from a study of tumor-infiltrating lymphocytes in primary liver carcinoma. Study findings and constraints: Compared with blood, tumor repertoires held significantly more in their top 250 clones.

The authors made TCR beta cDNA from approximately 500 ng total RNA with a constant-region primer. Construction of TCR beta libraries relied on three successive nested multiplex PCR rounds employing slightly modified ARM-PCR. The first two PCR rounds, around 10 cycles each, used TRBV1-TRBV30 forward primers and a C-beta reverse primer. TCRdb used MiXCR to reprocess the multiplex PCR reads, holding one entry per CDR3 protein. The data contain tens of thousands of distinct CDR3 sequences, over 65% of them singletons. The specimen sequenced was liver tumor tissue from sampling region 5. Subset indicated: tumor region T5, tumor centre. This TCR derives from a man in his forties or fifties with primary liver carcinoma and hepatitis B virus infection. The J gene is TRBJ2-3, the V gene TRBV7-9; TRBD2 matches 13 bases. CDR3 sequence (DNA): TGTGCCAGCAGCCTGACTAGCGGGGGGTCTACAGATTCGCAGTATTTT. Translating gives CASSLTSGGSTDSQYF.